This entry features one T cell receptor beta chain sequence. What it binds is not known. A much larger clonotype is one base distant, so this may be a read error. Here the CDR3 omits its conserved ending phenylalanine or tryptophan, so a read error is the likely source. The data derive from a study of early T cells in non-severe SARS-CoV-2 infection. Study-wide findings and caveats: VDJdb-based annotation leaned toward anti-spike CD8 responses and missed private and CD4 specificities.

The trim removed 4 bases at V and 2 bases at J, leaving 4 bases unmatched. The CDR3 runs 14 residues. From germline, CDR1 is SGHTA and CDR2 FQGNSA. TCRdb processed the 5' RACE reads anew with MiXCR; each CDR3 protein has one entry. This table has 25,000 to 30,000 distinct CDR3 sequences, approximately 5.3% appearing once. This sequence was found in an adult who was a healthcare worker with PCR-confirmed SARS-CoV-2 infection or an uninfected control (not recorded which). The chain has TRBV7-2 and TRBJ2-5, with TRBD1 matching over 7 bases. Sequenced: whole blood. The CDR3 nucleotides are TGTGCCAGCAGCTCCCCGACAGGGCAAGAGACCCAGTACTAC. Its translation is CASSSPTGQETQYY.